The next 20 T cell receptor beta chains were all read from a single sample in a study of T-cell memory formation after mild COVID-19. TCRdb re-analysed the 5' RACE reads in MiXCR, keeping a single row per CDR3 protein. The sample shows a few hundred thousand distinct CDR3 sequences, 20% to 25% of them seen only once. Sequencing was carried out using PBMCs or a T cell subset sorted from them (not recorded which). These receptors were obtained from an adult woman who had mild COVID-19 (a few samples of this study predate the infection). Cell type and time point are not known.

This clonotype came up many times. The genes are TRBV7-8 and TRBJ2-2; 7 bases agree with TRBD2. Germline-derived CDR1 and CDR2 are SGHVS and FQNEAQ. After removal of 3 bases from V and 3 bases from J, the junction contained 7 bases not matched to a gene. The CDR3 covers 16 residues. CDR3 nucleotide sequence: TGTGCCAGCAGCTTGAGTGGAGCGGGATACACCGGGGAGCTGTTTTTT. Protein product: CASSLSGAGYTGELFF.

This clonotype was recorded at least ten times. The gene calls are TRBV5-6 and TRBJ2-2; D perhaps matches TRBD1 (6 bases). Trimming shortened V by 4 bases and J by 6 bases, and 19 bases separated the two germline ends. The CDR3 runs to 16 residues. Germline V CDR1 and CDR2: SGHDT, YYEEEE. Written as DNA, the CDR3 is TGTGCCAGCAGCGACCCAAAAAAGACAGGCCCCGGGGAGCTGTTTTTT. Translated, it gives CASSDPKKTGPGELFF.

This rearrangement joins TRBV20-1 to TRBJ1-2; D call uncertain. Germline CDR1 is DFQATT and CDR2 is SNEGSKA (reference sequence). Trimming shortened V by 1 base and J by 4 bases, and 13 bases separated the two germline ends. The CDR3 covers 14 residues. As DNA, the CDR3 is TGCAGTGCTAGAGTGTTGGGCGAACTCTATGGCTACACCTTC. Amino acids: CSARVLGELYGYTF.

This clonotype was detected many times. The V gene is TRBV29-1, the J gene TRBJ2-7; either TRBD1 or TRBD2 may fit D (6 bases each). Germline CDR1 and CDR2: SQVTM and ANQGSEA. This CDR3 is 17 amino acids long. V lost 5 bases to trimming and J lost 3 bases, with 26 bases between them. DNA of the CDR3: TGCAGCGTTAAAAAAATGGTCGGGGGCAAGGGATTCTACGAGCAGTACTTC. This codes for CSVKKMVGGKGFYEQYF.

This sequence joins TRBV5-1 and TRBJ2-7; 12 bases map to TRBD2. This CDR3 is 17 amino acids long. Germline lookup yields CDR1 SGHRS and CDR2 YFSETQ. Trimming removed 3 bases from V and 3 bases from J; junction bases left unmatched: 10. CDR3 region: CASSSLPRTSGDYEQYF. The CDR3 region has the DNA TGCGCCAGCAGCTCACTACCAAGGACTAGCGGGGACTACGAGCAGTACTTC.

This clonotype was detected only once. CDR3: CASSQSGGGSNQPQHF. Here the CDR3 DNA reads TGCGCCAGCAGCCAATCTGGTGGGGGTAGCAATCAGCCCCAGCATTTT. The chain combines TRBV4-1 with TRBJ1-5; TRBD1 might be the D (5 bases). Per the germline V gene, CDR1 is MGHRA and CDR2 is YSYEKL. The CDR3 has 16 residues. Trimming shortened V by 2 bases and J by 0 bases, and 11 bases separated the two germline ends.

The V call is TRBV20-1, the J call TRBJ1-6; D ambiguous. The germline V and J ends were trimmed by 4 bases and 10 bases, with 14 bases remaining between them. Germline CDR1 and CDR2: DFQATT and SNEGSKA (reference sequence). CDR3 length equals 13 residues. The CDR3: CSATRARASPLHF. As DNA, the CDR3 is TGCAGTGCTACCCGGGCCCGAGCCTCACCCCTCCACTTT.

V is TRBV3-1 and J is TRBJ2-4; possible D gene TRBD1, 6 bases. The CDR3 contains 17 residues. CDR1 is LGHDT and CDR2 is YNNKEL in the germline V gene (reference sequence). V lost 3 bases to trimming and J lost 0 bases, with 15 bases between them. The CDR3 here is CASSQGTLTLAKNIQYF. The CDR3 DNA follows: TGTGCCAGCAGCCAGGGGACACTAACGCTAGCCAAAAACATTCAGTACTTC.

This clonotype appeared many times. The rearrangement joins TRBV7-2 to TRBJ2-3; 12 nucleotides line up with TRBD2. V trimming: 0 bases; J trimming: 1 base; junction bases outside the gene matches: 5. There are 18 residues in the CDR3. CDR1 and CDR2 from the germline V gene are SGHTA and FQGNSA. CDR3 nucleotides: TGTGCCAGCAGCTTAGCGCCCCTAGCGGGAGGGCGCACAGATACGCAGTATTTT. It translates to CASSLAPLAGGRTDTQYF.

This chain uses TRBV6-5 with TRBJ1-1; D possibly corresponds to TRBD1 (5 bases). The CDR3 is made up of 15 amino acids. Germline CDR1 reads MNHEY; CDR2 reads SVGAGI. V lost 0 bases, J lost 3 bases, and 11 bases lay in between. CDR3 loop: CASSYSPGGYTEAFF. The CDR3 DNA reads TGTGCCAGCAGTTACTCCCCGGGGGGATACACTGAAGCTTTCTTT.

V gene TRBV5-1 combines with J gene TRBJ2-2, with D possibly TRBD1 on 6 matching bases. V was shortened by 0 bases and J by 6 bases, with 12 bases between the two germline ends. Looked up from germline, CDR1 is SGHRS and CDR2 is YFSETQ. This CDR3 is built from 15 residues. The CDR3: CASSLAGVYPGELFF. The CDR3 bases are TGCGCCAGCAGCTTGGCAGGGGTATACCCCGGGGAGCTGTTTTTT.

The chain uses TRBV14 and TRBJ1-1, with D perhaps TRBD1 (5 bases). V dropped 5 bases and J dropped 5 bases, with 12 bases sitting between them. Per germline, CDR1 SGHDN and CDR2 FVKESK. This CDR3 is 13 amino acids long. Written as DNA, the CDR3 is TGTGCCAGCAGCGGTTCCTGGGGGACTGAAGCTTTCTTT. Amino acid sequence: CASSGSWGTEAFF.

This rearrangement joins TRBV11-2 to TRBJ2-6, with 8 bases matching TRBD1. The CDR3 sequence is 17 residues long. After removal of 5 bases from V and 1 base from J, the junction contained 7 bases not matched to a gene. From germline, CDR1 is SGHAT and CDR2 FQNNGV. CDR3 bases: TGTGCCAGCAGCCATATAACAGGGGGGTCTGGGGCCAACGTCCTGACTTTC. Translation gives CASSHITGGSGANVLTF.

The chain recombines TRBV5-1 with TRBJ2-1; 11 bases fit TRBD1. The tail of the sequence fits TRBJ2-7 better, so the J call may be wrong. The CDR3 length is 14 residues. Germline V gives CDR1 SGHRS, CDR2 YFSETQ. As DNA, the CDR3 is TGCGCCAGCAGCCGGGGACAGGGGGATAATGAGCAGTACTTC. Protein sequence: CASSRGQGDNEQYF.

This clonotype was counted only a few times. The J gene is TRBJ2-3, the V gene TRBV3-1; perhaps TRBD2 as D (5 bases). The germline CDR1 and CDR2 sequences are LGHDT and YNNKEL (reference sequence). Trimming cost V 5 bases and J 8 bases, with 20 bases left between them. This CDR3 contains 15 residues. CDR3 nucleotides: TGTGCCAGCAGCGAGTTAGAGGGCTCTCGTGGTACGCAGTATTTT. Amino acid sequence: CASSELEGSRGTQYF.

This chain uses TRBV18 with TRBJ2-7; unclear D gene. Looked up from germline, CDR1 is KGHSH and CDR2 is LQKENI. This CDR3 comprises 15 residues. Trimming shortened V by 2 bases and J by 0 bases, and 11 bases separated the two germline ends. CDR3 DNA: TGTGCCAGCTCACCATTCGCAGCGTCCTCCTACGAGCAGTACTTC. This encodes CASSPFAASSYEQYF.

Of note for this clonotype: This may come from a read error, since a much larger clone is one base off. The chain joins TRBV7-6 to TRBJ2-1; possibly TRBD2 for D (6 bases). Germline CDR1 is SGHVS and CDR2 is FNYEAQ. This CDR3 region has 14 residues. The DNA of the CDR3 is TGTGCCAGCAGCTTAGACGCGGGATTCTATGAGCATTTCTTC. Encoded protein: CASSLDAGFYEHFF.

This clonotype came up many times. The rearrangement uses TRBV7-9 and TRBJ2-1; D perhaps matches TRBD2 (7 bases). The V gene lost 5 bases and the J gene lost 1 base, with 9 bases spanning the gap. Germline V gene data show CDR1 as SEHNR and CDR2 as FQNEAQ (reference sequence). The CDR3 totals 14 residues. The CDR3 loop is CASSRGGSYNEQFF. CDR3 in DNA: TGTGCCAGCAGCAGGGGGGGGTCCTACAATGAGCAGTTCTTC.

The chain carries TRBV7-2 and TRBJ1-4; D ambiguous. This CDR3 contains 13 residues. Trimming pared 1 base from V and 5 bases from J, leaving 5 bases between. In germline, CDR1 is SGHTA, CDR2 FQGNSA. CDR3 residues: CASSLVFNEKLFF. The CDR3 DNA is TGTGCCAGCAGCTTAGTGTTCAATGAAAAACTGTTTTTT. The full variable domain, with the rest looked up from reference TRBV7-2 and TRBJ1-4, is GAGVSQSPSNKVTEKGKDVELRCDPISGHTALYWYRQSLGQGLEFLIYFQGNSAPDKSGLPSDRFSAERTGGSVSTLTIQRTQQEDSAVYLCASSLVFNEKLFFGSGTQLSVL.

The chain carries TRBV9 and TRBJ2-4; 7 positions match TRBD2. CDR3 length: 17 amino acids. The germline V gene has CDR1 SGDLS and CDR2 YYNGEE. The V and J ends lost 4 bases and 4 bases, in that order; junction bases with no gene match: 14. CDR3 protein: CASSPDWGGLGKNIQYF. The DNA of the CDR3 is TGTGCCAGCAGCCCCGACTGGGGGGGTCTAGGAAAAAACATTCAGTACTTC.